The 30 T cell receptor beta chains in this list originate from one sample, sequenced in a study of cytomegalovirus exposure and HLA in healthy donors. 60 Vbeta and 13 Jbeta primers were used in PCR. The repertoire was sequenced with immunoSEQ multiplex PCR; TCRdb's copy has only in-frame clones and lacks some. The sample holds around 280,000 clones, approximately 90% seen once. Sequencing used PBMCs. All receptors come from a woman aged 18-35 years in good health and CMV-seronegative.

V and J are TRBV27 and TRBJ2-7; D gene uncertain. This CDR3 comprises 13 residues. The V end lost 3 bases, the J end lost 3 bases, and 9 bases lay between the germline ends. Germline values: CDR1 MNHEY, CDR2 SMNVEV (reference sequence). This chain's CDR3 is CASSFRPDYEQYF. In nucleotides, the CDR3 is TGTGCCAGCAGTTTCCGTCCAGACTACGAGCAGTACTTC.

V gene TRBV12-5 combines with J gene TRBJ2-7; 10 bases fit TRBD2. Germline trimming cut 5 bases from V and 3 bases from J; bases unmatched to any gene: 16. CDR3 size: 18 residues. Germline CDR1 is LGHNT and CDR2 is FRNRAP. The CDR3 region is CASGLGPRSGGTYYEQYF. The CDR3 region has the DNA TGTGCTAGTGGTCTCGGTCCCCGTAGCGGGGGGACTTACTACGAGCAGTACTTC. Looking up the rest from reference TRBV12-5 and TRBJ2-7 gives the full variable domain: DARVTQTPRHKVTEMGQEVTMRCQPILGHNTVFWYRQTMMQGLELLAYFRNRAPLDDSGMPKDRFSAEMPDATLATLKIQPSEPRDSAVYFCASGLGPRSGGTYYEQYFGPGTRLTVT.

The chain is built from TRBV7-9 and TRBJ1-1; D remains ambiguous. Germline lookup yields CDR1 SEHNR and CDR2 FQNEAQ (reference sequence). The CDR3 length is 17 residues. Trimming stripped 2 bases from V and 4 bases from J, with 20 bases between. In DNA form, the CDR3 reads TGTGCCAGCAGCTTACTAAGAGGGTCCCCCTGGGGCACTGAAGCTTTCTTT. This encodes CASSLLRGSPWGTEAFF.

V gene TRBV5-4 combines with J gene TRBJ1-2; D gene uncertain. Trimming took 0 bases from V and 4 from J, leaving 7 bases between them. The CDR3 runs 13 residues. Germline V gives CDR1 SGHNT, CDR2 YYREEE (reference sequence). CDR3 bases: TGTGCCAGCAGCTTGGTCGGTGCCTATGGCTACACCTTC. Amino acids: CASSLVGAYGYTF.

The chain couples TRBV27 to TRBJ1-2, with D possibly matching TRBD1 (6 bases). Germline assignment: CDR1 MNHEY and CDR2 SMNVEV (reference sequence). Trimming took off 6 bases at V and 6 bases at J, with 17 bases between the two ends. This CDR3 spans 14 amino acids. As DNA, the CDR3 is TGTGCCAGCAGGCGTTATCAGGGGACGGATGGCTACACCTTC. As protein: CASRRYQGTDGYTF.

The rearrangement uses TRBV6-5 and TRBJ1-6; unclear D gene. The V end lost 4 bases, the J end lost 1 base, and 8 bases lay between the germline ends. CDR3 length: 15 amino acids. Germline assignment: CDR1 MNHEY and CDR2 SVGAGI. CDR3 DNA: TGTGCCAGCAGTTCAGAGGGATCCTATAATTCACCCCTCCACTTT. It encodes CASSSEGSYNSPLHF.

This clone was counted a single time. The chain is built from TRBV7-8 and TRBJ1-4, with 9 bases that match TRBD1. V was clipped by 6 bases and J by 7 bases; unmatched bases: 3. The CDR3 consists of 13 residues. Germline V lookup: CDR1 SGHVS, CDR2 FQNEAQ. The CDR3 bases are TGTGCCAGCAGGGGGACAGGGCCTGAAAAACTGTTTTTT. Amino acids: CASRGTGPEKLFF.

The V gene is TRBV13, the J gene TRBJ2-2, with TRBD2 identical over 13 bases. Germline loops: CDR1 PRHDT, CDR2 FYEKMQ (reference sequence). The CDR3 is 17 amino acids. The V segment lost 5 bases and the J segment 5 bases; nucleotides outside the gene matches: 8. The CDR3 region has the DNA TGTGCCAGCAGCCGAGGACTAGCGGGGGACGAAACCGGGGAGCTGTTTTTT. This sequence encodes CASSRGLAGDETGELFF. The variable domain in full, completed from reference TRBV13 and TRBJ2-2, reads AAGVIQSPRHLIKEKRETATLKCYPIPRHDTVYWYQQGPGQDPQFLISFYEKMQSDKGSIPDRFSAQQFSDYHSELNMSSLELGDSALYFCASSRGLAGDETGELFFGEGSRLTVL.

J is TRBJ1-2 and V is TRBV6-6; D is undetermined. The CDR3 sequence is 13 residues long. V shed 2 bases and J shed 9 bases, with 13 bases lying between them. Per the germline V gene, CDR1 is MNHNY and CDR2 is SVGAGI (reference sequence). CDR3 sequence (DNA): TGTGCCAGCAGTTACGGTGGGCTTGATAGCTACACCTTC. Its protein product is CASSYGGLDSYTF.

The chain employs TRBV25-1 and TRBJ1-3; possible D gene TRBD1, 5 bases. CDR3 length equals 15 residues. V gave up 6 bases and J gave up 1 base, with 13 bases separating them. Germline CDR1 and CDR2: MGHDK and SYGVNS. The CDR3 region is CASSLTAPSGNTIYF. The CDR3, as DNA: TGTGCCAGCAGCCTGACAGCCCCATCTGGAAACACCATATATTTT.

The chain uses TRBV2 and TRBJ1-1, with TRBD1 matching 7 bases. The trim removed 2 bases at V and 0 bases at J, leaving 12 bases unmatched. The CDR3 totals 18 residues. Per the germline V gene, CDR1 is SNHLY and CDR2 is FYNNEI. The CDR3 nucleotides read TGTGCCAGCAGTGAAATGCGGACAGGTTTAAGGGTGAACACTGAAGCTTTCTTT. Amino acid sequence: CASSEMRTGLRVNTEAFF.

The rearrangement joins TRBV6-5 to TRBJ1-2, with D maybe TRBD1 (5 bases). V was trimmed by 7 bases and J by 4 bases, leaving 13 bases between them. The CDR3 loop spans 13 amino acids. CDR1 MNHEY and CDR2 SVGAGI come from the germline V gene. The CDR3 region is CASTRSGGYGYTF. For the CDR3, the DNA is TGTGCCAGCACCAGAAGCGGGGGCTATGGCTACACCTTC.

The chain is built from TRBV30 and TRBJ1-4; D uncertain. The CDR3 is 11 amino acids. CDR1 GTSNPN and CDR2 SVGIG come from the germline V gene (reference sequence). With 8 bases removed from V and 6 bases from J, the gap between germline ends came to 10 bases. The CDR3 sequence is CALSGDEKLFF. The DNA for the CDR3 is TGTGCCCTAAGCGGGGATGAAAAACTGTTTTTT.

This chain uses TRBV2 with TRBJ2-2, with D possibly TRBD1 on 6 matching bases. The CDR3 consists of 14 residues. Germline V gene data show CDR1 as SNHLY and CDR2 as FYNNEI. V was shortened by 7 bases and J by 2 bases, with 11 bases between the two germline ends. In nucleotides, the CDR3 is TGTGCCAGCATCGAGGACAGAAACACCGGGGAGCTGTTTTTT. This encodes CASIEDRNTGELFF.

The genes are TRBV27 and TRBJ2-3; D is ambiguous. The germline V gene encodes CDR1 MNHEY and CDR2 SMNVEV (reference sequence). CDR3 length: 11 amino acids. Between the trimmed V and J ends, which lost 2 bases and 9 bases, there was a span of 6 bases. DNA for the CDR3: TGTGCCAGCAGTTTAAGAGGCACGCAGTATTTT. This gives the protein CASSLRGTQYF.

The chain recombines TRBV6-1 with TRBJ2-3; D not certain. V was clipped by 8 bases and J by 4 bases, with 10 bases between them. Germline values: CDR1 MNHNS, CDR2 SASEGT. The CDR3 covers 12 residues. DNA of the CDR3: TGTGCCAGCGGGTCCCGGGCAGATACGCAGTATTTT. Its protein product is CASGSRADTQYF.

Note on this clone: Compared with germline, one end of the junction differs, possibly owing to a read error. V is TRBV2 and J is TRBJ1-2; 7 bases are a match to TRBD1. This CDR3 region has 16 residues. The germline gives CDR1 SNHLY, CDR2 FYNNEI. CDR3 DNA sequence: TGTGCCAGCAGTCAACAGGGGCTTGAGCCCGGCTATGGCTACTCCTTC. This translates into CASSQQGLEPGYGYSF.

CDR3 loop: CASSYSSGEAFF. CDR3 nucleotides: TGTGCCAGCAGTTACTCGTCAGGGGAAGCTTTCTTT. The chain carries TRBV6-6 and TRBJ1-1; D perhaps matches TRBD1 (5 bases). Germline assignment: CDR1 MNHNY and CDR2 SVGAGI (reference sequence). Trimming took 0 bases from V and 8 from J, leaving 7 bases between them. CDR3 length: 12 residues.

The rearrangement joins TRBV7-3 to TRBJ2-1; 11 bases match TRBD1. J lost 2 bases, V lost 5 bases, and 8 bases had no gene match. This CDR3 has 17 residues. Germline assignment: CDR1 SGHTA and CDR2 FQGTGA. CDR3 amino acids: CASSTRGQGGTYNEQFF. CDR3 coding DNA: TGTGCCAGCAGCACACGGGGACAGGGGGGCACCTACAATGAGCAGTTCTTC.

This clone was counted between two and nine times. Distinct nucleotide sequences in the sample also encode this CDR3. The V and J genes are TRBV5-1 and TRBJ1-2, with a weak D call TRBD1 (5 bases). Trimming cost V 0 bases and J 2 bases, with 5 bases left between them. Germline V gene data show CDR1 as SGHRS and CDR2 as YFSETQ. The CDR3 runs 13 residues. The CDR3 here is CASSLGQNYGYTF. DNA of the CDR3: TGCGCCAGCAGCTTGGGACAGAACTATGGCTACACCTTC.

The chain employs TRBV18 and TRBJ2-1; 10 bases align to TRBD1. The J segment lost 6 bases and the V segment lost 3 bases, leaving 8 bases of the junction unmatched. Germline V lookup: CDR1 KGHSH, CDR2 LQKENI. The CDR3 contains 16 residues. DNA of the CDR3: TGTGCCAGCTCACCCTACCGGGACAGGGGAGGCAATGAGCAGTTCTTC. Amino acid sequence: CASSPYRDRGGNEQFF.

The chain uses TRBV7-3 and TRBJ2-6; tentative D call: TRBD1 (5 bases). Germline CDR1 SGHTA, CDR2 FQGTGA. The CDR3 runs 16 residues. The germline V and J ends were trimmed by 0 bases and 0 bases, with 6 bases remaining between them. CDR3: CASSLTTDSGANVLTF. DNA of the CDR3: TGTGCCAGCAGCTTAACGACAGACTCTGGGGCCAACGTCCTGACTTTC.

This chain links TRBV5-1 with TRBJ1-3, with D unclear. CDR1 is SGHRS, CDR2 YFSETQ, per germline. V lost 4 bases and J 4 bases, leaving 15 bases between the germline ends. This CDR3 is built from 15 residues. The CDR3 DNA is TGCGCCAGCAGCGCCCTAGGAGGTACCGGAAACACCATATATTTT. Translating it yields CASSALGGTGNTIYF. The variable domain in full, with the rest retrieved from reference TRBV5-1 and TRBJ1-3, is KAGVTQTPRYLIKTRGQQVTLSCSPISGHRSVSWYQQTPGQGLQFLFEYFSETQRNKGNFPGRFSGRQFSNSRSEMNVSTLELGDSALYLCASSALGGTGNTIYFGEGSWLTVV.

J is TRBJ1-1 and V is TRBV14, with 11 bases that match TRBD1. Germline CDR1 reads SGHDN; CDR2 reads FVKESK. The CDR3 totals 17 residues. The V segment lost 4 bases and the J segment 7 bases; nucleotides outside the gene matches: 14. CDR3 bases: TGTGCCAGCAGCCTACGACCGGGACAGGGGGGGGTCCTTGAAGCTTTCTTT. Protein sequence: CASSLRPGQGGVLEAFF.

This sequence joins TRBV27 and TRBJ1-1; D remains unclear. Germline-derived CDR1 and CDR2 are MNHEY and SMNVEV (reference sequence). The ends were cut back, 8 bases at V and 2 bases at J, with 12 bases in the middle. The CDR3 contains 13 residues. This chain's CDR3 is CASCHADNTEAFF. CDR3 DNA: TGTGCCAGCTGCCACGCAGATAACACTGAAGCTTTCTTT.

This clone has just a few counts. The chain employs TRBV5-6 and TRBJ1-2; 8 bases line up with TRBD1. The V and J ends lost 6 bases and 4 bases, in that order; junction bases with no gene match: 8. Germline loops: CDR1 SGHDT, CDR2 YYEEEE. This CDR3 region has 14 residues. In nucleotides, the CDR3 is TGTGCCAGCACCGCGGACAGGGCGGGCTATGGCTACACCTTC. Amino acids: CASTADRAGYGYTF.

This clone was counted between two and nine times. The chain combines TRBV10-2 with TRBJ2-1; D gene ambiguous. Germline-derived CDR1 and CDR2 are WSHSY and SAAADI. There are 11 residues in the CDR3. The V gene lost 6 bases and the J gene lost 8 bases, with 8 bases spanning the gap. CDR3 region: CASRSSHEQFF. CDR3 nucleotides: TGCGCCAGCAGGTCAAGCCATGAGCAGTTCTTC.

This sequence joins TRBV2 and TRBJ2-2; a weak D match, TRBD1 (5 bases). There are 15 residues in the CDR3. Germline V lookup: CDR1 SNHLY, CDR2 FYNNEI. V lost 3 bases to trimming and J lost 1 base, with 9 bases between them. The CDR3 spells CASSDRQGNTGELFF. The CDR3 bases are TGTGCCAGCAGTGATCGGCAGGGGAACACCGGGGAGCTGTTTTTT. Combining the CDR3 with reference TRBV2 and TRBJ2-2 gives the whole variable domain EPEVTQTPSHQVTQMGQEVILRCVPISNHLYFYWYRQILGQKVEFLVSFYNNEISEKSEIFDDQFSVERPDGSNFTLKIRSTKLEDSAMYFCASSDRQGNTGELFFGEGSRLTVL.

This rearrangement joins TRBV30 to TRBJ1-4; 8 bases line up with TRBD1. Unmatched junction bases numbered 4, after V lost 5 bases and J lost 8 bases. CDR1 is GTSNPN, CDR2 SVGIG, per germline (reference sequence). This CDR3 region has 12 residues. CDR3: CAWARQGEKLFF. In DNA, the CDR3 is TGTGCCTGGGCCCGACAGGGGGAAAAACTGTTTTTT.

V is TRBV13 and J is TRBJ2-3; 7 bases are shared with TRBD2. The CDR3 is made up of 18 amino acids. J gave up 1 base and V 5 bases, and 15 bases lay outside the gene matches. Germline V gene data show CDR1 as PRHDT and CDR2 as FYEKMQ (reference sequence). Written as DNA, the CDR3 is TGTGCCAGCAGCCGAATAGCGGGCTACTCTACTGGCACAGATACGCAGTATTTT. This translates into CASSRIAGYSTGTDTQYF. The full variable domain, with the rest looked up from reference TRBV13 and TRBJ2-3, is AAGVIQSPRHLIKEKRETATLKCYPIPRHDTVYWYQQGPGQDPQFLISFYEKMQSDKGSIPDRFSAQQFSDYHSELNMSSLELGDSALYFCASSRIAGYSTGTDTQYFGPGTRLTVL.